This T cell receptor beta chain came from a study of T cell repertoires in cytomegalovirus infection. Study details: Indicated by public TCR beta signatures were CMV infection and matching HLA type. Notes on the study in general: CMV carriers having the relevant HLA were flagged by cumulative public TCR beta family frequency. The ex vivo response was dominated by HLA-C-restricted CMV-specific TCR beta clonotypes.

TCRdb redid the calling of the reads with MiXCR, one entry per CDR3 protein. The table has some 280,000 distinct CDR3 sequences, roughly 13% seen once. This clonotype came up many times. Its antigen remains unidentified. Trimming removed 6 bases at V and 5 bases at J, with 11 bases between. This CDR3 comprises 13 residues. CDR1 and CDR2 from the germline V gene are SEHNR and FQNEAQ (reference sequence). The sequence was obtained from a human donor in good health (CMV status not recorded). Some clones in this sample may be carry-over from other donors' samples. The sequenced material came from PBMCs. This chain joins TRBV7-9 and TRBJ2-1; the D is unclear. The CDR3 DNA sequence: TGTGCCAGCAGTCCCTGGGTAGACAATGAGCAGTTCTTC. Protein product: CASSPWVDNEQFF.